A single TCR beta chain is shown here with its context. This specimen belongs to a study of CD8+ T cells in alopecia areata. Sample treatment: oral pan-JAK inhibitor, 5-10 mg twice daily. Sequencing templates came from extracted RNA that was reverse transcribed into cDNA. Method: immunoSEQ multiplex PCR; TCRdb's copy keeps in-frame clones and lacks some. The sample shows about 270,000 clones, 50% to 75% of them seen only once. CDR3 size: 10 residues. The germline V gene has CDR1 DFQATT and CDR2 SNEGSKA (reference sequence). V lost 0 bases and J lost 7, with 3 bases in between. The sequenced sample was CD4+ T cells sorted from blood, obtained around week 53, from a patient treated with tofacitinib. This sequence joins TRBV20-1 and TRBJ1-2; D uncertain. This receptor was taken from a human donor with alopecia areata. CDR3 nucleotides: TGCAGTGCTAGAGACTCTGGCTACACCTTC. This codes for CSARDSGYTF.